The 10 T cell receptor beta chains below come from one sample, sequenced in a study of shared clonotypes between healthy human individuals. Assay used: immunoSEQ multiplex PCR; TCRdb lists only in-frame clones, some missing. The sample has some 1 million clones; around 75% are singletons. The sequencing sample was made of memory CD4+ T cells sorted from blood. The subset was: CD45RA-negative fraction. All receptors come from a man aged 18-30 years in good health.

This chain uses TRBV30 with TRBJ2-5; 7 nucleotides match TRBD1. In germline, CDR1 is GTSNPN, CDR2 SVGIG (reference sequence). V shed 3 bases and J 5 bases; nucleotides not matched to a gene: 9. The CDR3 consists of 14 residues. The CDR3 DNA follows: TGTGCCTGGAGGAAAACAGGGGCAGGGGAGACCCAGTACTTC. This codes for CAWRKTGAGETQYF.

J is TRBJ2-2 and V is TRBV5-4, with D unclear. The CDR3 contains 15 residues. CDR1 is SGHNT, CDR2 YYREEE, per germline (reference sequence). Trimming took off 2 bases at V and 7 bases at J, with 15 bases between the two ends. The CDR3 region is CASSFPLGVDGELFF. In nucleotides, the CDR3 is TGTGCCAGCAGCTTTCCCCTAGGTGTCGACGGGGAGCTGTTTTTT.

The CDR3 loop reads CASSPQRGGTGGELFF. DNA of the CDR3: TGTGCCAGCAGCCCCCAGCGAGGGGGAACAGGCGGGGAGCTGTTTTTT. The chain recombines TRBV9 with TRBJ2-2; tentatively, D is TRBD1 (6 bases). Trimming cost V 4 bases and J 7 bases, with 20 bases left between them. CDR1 and CDR2 from the germline V gene are SGDLS and YYNGEE. CDR3 length: 16 amino acids.

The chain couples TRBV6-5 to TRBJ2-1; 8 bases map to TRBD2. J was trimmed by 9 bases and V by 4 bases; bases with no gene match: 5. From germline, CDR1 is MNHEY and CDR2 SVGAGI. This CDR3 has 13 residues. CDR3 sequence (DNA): TGTGCCAGCAGTTTAAGCGGGAGACGTGAGCAGTTCTTC. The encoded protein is CASSLSGRREQFF.

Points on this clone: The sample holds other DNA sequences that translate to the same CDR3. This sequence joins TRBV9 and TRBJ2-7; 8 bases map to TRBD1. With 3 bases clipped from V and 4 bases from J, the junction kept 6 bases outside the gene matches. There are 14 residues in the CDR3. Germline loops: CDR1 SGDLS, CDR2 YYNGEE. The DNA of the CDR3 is TGTGCCAGCAGCGAGCAGGGGGCGGGGTACGAGCAGTACTTC. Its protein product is CASSEQGAGYEQYF.

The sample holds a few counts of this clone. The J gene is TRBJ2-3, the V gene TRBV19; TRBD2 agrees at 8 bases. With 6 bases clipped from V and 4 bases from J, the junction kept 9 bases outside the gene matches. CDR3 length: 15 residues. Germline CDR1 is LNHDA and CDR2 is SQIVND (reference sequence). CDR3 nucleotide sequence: TGTGCCAGTAGAGGGGCTAGCGGGTTTGCAGATACGCAGTATTTT. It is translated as CASRGASGFADTQYF.

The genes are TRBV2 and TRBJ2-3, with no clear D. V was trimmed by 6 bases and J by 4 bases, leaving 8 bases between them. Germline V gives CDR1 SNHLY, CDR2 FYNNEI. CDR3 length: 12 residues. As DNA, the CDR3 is TGTGCCAGCAGAAGACTGGCAGATACGCAGTATTTT. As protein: CASRRLADTQYF.

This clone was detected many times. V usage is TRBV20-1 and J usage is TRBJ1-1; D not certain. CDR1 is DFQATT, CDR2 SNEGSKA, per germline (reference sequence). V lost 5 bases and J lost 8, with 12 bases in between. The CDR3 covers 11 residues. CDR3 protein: CSARWSLEAFF. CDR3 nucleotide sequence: TGCAGTGCTCGGTGGAGTCTCGAAGCTTTCTTT.

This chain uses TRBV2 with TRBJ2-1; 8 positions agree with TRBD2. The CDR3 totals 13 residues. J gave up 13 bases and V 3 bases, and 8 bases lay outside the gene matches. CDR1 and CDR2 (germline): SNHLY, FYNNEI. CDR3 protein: CASSDSGAGGQFF. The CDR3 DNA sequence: TGTGCCAGCAGTGACAGTGGGGCGGGAGGTCAGTTCTTC. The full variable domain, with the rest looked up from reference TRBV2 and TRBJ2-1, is EPEVTQTPSHQVTQMGQEVILRCVPISNHLYFYWYRQILGQKVEFLVSFYNNEISEKSEIFDDQFSVERPDGSNFTLKIRSTKLEDSAMYFCASSDSGAGGQFFGPGTRLTVL.

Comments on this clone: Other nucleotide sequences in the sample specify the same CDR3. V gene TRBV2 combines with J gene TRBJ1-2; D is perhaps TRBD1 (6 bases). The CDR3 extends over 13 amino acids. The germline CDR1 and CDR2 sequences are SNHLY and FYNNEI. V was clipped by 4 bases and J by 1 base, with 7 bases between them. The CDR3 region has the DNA TGTGCCAGCAGTGTACAGGGTAACTATGGCTACACCTTC. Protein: CASSVQGNYGYTF.